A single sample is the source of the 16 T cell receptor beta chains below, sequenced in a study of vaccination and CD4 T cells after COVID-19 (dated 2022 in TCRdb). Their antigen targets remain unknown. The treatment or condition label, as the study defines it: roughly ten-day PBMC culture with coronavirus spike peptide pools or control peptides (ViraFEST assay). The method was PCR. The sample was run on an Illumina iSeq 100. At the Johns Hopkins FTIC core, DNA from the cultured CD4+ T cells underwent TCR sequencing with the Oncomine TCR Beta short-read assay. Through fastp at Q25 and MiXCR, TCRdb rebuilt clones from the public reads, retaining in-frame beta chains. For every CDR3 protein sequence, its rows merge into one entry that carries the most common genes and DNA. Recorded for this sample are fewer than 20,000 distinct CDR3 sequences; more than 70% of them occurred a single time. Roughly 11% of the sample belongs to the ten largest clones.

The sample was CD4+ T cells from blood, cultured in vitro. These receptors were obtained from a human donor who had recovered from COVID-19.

The CDR3 DNA reads TGCAGTGCTATGCCAGACAGGTTCGGACGGAATGAGCAGTTCTTC. Translation: CSAMPDRFGRNEQFF. The chain employs TRBV20-1 and TRBJ2-1; a possible D gene is TRBD1 (6 bases). Trimming left V 4 bases short and J 7 bases short, with 20 bases between. CDR3 size: 15 residues. Germline CDR1 DFQATT, CDR2 SNEGSKA (reference sequence).

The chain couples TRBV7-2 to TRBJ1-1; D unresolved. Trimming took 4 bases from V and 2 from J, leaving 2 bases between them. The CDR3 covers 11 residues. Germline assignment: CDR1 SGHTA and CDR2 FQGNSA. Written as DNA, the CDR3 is TGTGCCAGCAGCTCTAACACTGAAGCTTTCTTT. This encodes CASSSNTEAFF.

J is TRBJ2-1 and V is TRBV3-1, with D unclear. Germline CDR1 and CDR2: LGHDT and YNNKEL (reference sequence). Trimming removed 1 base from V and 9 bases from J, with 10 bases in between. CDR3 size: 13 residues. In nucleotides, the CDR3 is TGTGCCAGCAGCCAAGCCCATTTCTCTGAGCAGTTCTTC. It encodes CASSQAHFSEQFF.

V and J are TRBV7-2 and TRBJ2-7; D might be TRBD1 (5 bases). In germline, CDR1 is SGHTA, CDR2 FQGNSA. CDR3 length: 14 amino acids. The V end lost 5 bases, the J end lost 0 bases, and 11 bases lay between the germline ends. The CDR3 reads CASSIRDSSYEQYF. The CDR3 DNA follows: TGTGCCAGCAGCATCCGAGACAGCTCCTACGAGCAGTACTTC.

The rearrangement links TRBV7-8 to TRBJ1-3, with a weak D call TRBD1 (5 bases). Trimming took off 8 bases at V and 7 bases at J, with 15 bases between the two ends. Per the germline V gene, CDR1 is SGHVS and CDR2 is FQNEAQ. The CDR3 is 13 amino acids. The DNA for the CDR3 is TGTGCCAGCGGACGGAGGGGAAGTAACACCATATATTTT. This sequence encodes CASGRRGSNTIYF.

The CDR3 nucleotides are TGTGCCAGTAGTATTGGACAGGGGGCGCTGAACACTGAAGCTTTCTTT. Protein sequence: CASSIGQGALNTEAFF. This chain links TRBV19 with TRBJ1-1, with 11 bases fitting TRBD1. This CDR3 region has 16 residues. Germline V gene data show CDR1 as LNHDA and CDR2 as SQIVND (reference sequence). V dropped 3 bases and J dropped 0; count of bases not matched to a gene: 3.

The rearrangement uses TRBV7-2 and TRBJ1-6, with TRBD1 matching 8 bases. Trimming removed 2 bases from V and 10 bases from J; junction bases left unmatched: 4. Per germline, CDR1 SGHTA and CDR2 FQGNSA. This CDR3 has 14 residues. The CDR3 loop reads CASSLQGARSPLHF. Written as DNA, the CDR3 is TGTGCCAGCAGCTTACAGGGGGCGCGATCACCCCTCCACTTT.

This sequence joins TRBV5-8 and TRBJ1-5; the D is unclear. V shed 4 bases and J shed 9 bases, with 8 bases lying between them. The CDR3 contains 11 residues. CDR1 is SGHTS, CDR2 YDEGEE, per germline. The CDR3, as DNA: TGTGCCAGCAGCCCGGGTGGGCCCCAGCATTTT. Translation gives CASSPGGPQHF.

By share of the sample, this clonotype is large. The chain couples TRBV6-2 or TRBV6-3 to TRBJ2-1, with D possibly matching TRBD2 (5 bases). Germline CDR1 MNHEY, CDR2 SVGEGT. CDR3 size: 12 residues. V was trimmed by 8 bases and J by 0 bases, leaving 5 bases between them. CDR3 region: CASGSSYNEQFF. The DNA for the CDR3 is TGTGCCAGCGGGAGCTCCTACAATGAGCAGTTCTTC.

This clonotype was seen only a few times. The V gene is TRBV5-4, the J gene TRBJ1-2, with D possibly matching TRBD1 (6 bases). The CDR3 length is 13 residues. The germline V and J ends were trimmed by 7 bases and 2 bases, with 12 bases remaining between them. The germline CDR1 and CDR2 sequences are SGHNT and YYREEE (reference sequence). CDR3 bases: TGTGCCAGCTCTGCCGGACAGAACTATGGCTACACCTTC. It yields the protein CASSAGQNYGYTF.

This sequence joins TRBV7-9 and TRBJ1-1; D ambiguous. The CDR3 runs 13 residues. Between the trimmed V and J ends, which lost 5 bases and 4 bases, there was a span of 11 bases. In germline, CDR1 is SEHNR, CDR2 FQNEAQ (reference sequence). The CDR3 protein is CASSPVIGTEAFF. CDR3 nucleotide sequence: TGTGCCAGCAGCCCCGTTATCGGCACTGAAGCTTTCTTT.

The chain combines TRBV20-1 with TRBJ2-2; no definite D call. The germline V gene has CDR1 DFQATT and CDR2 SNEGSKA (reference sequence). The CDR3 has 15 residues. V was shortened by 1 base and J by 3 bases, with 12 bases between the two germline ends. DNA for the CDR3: TGCAGTGCTAGAGTTGTGGGGTTGGACACCGGGGAGCTGTTTTTT. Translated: CSARVVGLDTGELFF.

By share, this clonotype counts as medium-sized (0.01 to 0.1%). This CDR3 reads CASSSGQPQETQYF. DNA for the CDR3: TGTGCCAGCAGCTCGGGACAGCCACAAGAGACCCAGTACTTC. This chain links TRBV7-9 with TRBJ2-5, with 7 bases aligning to TRBD1. The trim removed 4 bases at V and 2 bases at J, leaving 4 bases unmatched. The CDR3 consists of 14 residues. CDR1 SEHNR and CDR2 FQNEAQ come from the germline V gene (reference sequence).

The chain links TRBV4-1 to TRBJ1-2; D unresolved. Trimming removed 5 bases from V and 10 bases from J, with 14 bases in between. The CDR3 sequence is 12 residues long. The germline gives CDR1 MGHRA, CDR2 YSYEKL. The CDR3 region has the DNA TGCGCCAGCAGCTCTTTGACTGCCGCCTACACCTTC. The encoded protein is CASSSLTAAYTF.

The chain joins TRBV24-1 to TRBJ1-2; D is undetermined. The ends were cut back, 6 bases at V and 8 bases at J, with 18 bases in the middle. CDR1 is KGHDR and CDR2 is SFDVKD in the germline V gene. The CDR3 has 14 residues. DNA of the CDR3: TGTGCCACCAGTTTAGATGGACCCGGAGGGGGCTACACCTTC. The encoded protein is CATSLDGPGGGYTF.

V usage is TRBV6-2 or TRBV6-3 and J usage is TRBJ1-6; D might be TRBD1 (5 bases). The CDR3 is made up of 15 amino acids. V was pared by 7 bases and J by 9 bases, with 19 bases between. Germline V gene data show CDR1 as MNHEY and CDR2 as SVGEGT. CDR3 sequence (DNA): TGTGCCAGCATCGGGGCCGGTACGAGGGGTTCACCCCTCCACTTT. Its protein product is CASIGAGTRGSPLHF.